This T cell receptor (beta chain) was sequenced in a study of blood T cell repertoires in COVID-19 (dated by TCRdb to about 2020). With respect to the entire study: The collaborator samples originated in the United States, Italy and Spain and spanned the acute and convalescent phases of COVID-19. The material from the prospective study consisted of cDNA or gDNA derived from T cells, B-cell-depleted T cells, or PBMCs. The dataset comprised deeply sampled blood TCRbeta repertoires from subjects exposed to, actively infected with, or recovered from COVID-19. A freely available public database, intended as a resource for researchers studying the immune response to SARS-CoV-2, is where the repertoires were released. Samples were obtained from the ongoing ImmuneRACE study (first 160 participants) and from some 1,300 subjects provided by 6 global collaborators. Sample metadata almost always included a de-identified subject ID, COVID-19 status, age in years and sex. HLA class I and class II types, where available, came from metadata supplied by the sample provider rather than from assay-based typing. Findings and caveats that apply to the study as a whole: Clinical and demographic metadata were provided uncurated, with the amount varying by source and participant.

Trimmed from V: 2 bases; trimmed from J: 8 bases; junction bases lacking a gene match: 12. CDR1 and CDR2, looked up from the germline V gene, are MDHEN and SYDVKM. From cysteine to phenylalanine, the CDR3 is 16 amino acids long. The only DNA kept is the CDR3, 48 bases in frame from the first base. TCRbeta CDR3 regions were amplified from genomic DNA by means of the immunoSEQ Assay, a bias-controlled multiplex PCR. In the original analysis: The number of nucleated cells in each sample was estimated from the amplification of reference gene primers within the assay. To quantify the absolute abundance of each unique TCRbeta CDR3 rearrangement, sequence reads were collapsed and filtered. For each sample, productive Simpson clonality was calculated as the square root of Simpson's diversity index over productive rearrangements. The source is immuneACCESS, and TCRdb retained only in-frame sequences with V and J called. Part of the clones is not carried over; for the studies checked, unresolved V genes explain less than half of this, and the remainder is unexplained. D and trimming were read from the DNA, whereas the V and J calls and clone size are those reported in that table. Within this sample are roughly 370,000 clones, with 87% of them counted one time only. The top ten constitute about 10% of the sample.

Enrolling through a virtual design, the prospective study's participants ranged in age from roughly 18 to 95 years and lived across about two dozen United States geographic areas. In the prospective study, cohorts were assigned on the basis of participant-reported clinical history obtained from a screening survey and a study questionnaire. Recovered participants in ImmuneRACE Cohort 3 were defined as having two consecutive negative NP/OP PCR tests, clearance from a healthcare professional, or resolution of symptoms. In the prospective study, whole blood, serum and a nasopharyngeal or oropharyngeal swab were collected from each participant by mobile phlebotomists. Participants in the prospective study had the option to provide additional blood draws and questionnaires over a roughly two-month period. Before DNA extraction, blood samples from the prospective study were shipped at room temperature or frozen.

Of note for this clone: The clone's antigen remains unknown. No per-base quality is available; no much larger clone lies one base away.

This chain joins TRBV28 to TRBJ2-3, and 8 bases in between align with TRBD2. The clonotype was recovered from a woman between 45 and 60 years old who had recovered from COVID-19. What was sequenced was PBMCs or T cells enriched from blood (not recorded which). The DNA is TGTGCCAGCAGTTTAGCCCCCCAATCGGGGGGGCCTACGCAGTATTTT. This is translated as CASSLAPQSGGPTQYF.